The present T cell receptor (beta chain) was sequenced within a study of T cell clonality in common variable immunodeficiency. The CDR3 runs to 15 residues. CDR1 is SGHAT and CDR2 is FQNNGV in the germline V gene. Assay: immunoSEQ multiplex PCR; the TCRdb copy retains only in-frame clones and omits some. The data show 40,000 to 55,000 clones, with none appearing a single time. This clone was picked up a small number of times. The CDR3 end is not reached by the read, which stops 3 residues before it; the germline J gene fills it in. Distinct nucleotide sequences in the sample also encode this CDR3. The V gene is TRBV11-2, the J gene TRBJ1-6; TRBD1 matches at 9 bases. Sequences were obtained from peripheral blood mononuclear cells. The receptor comes from a person aged 18-69 years in good health. The sequenced CDR3 bases are TGTGCCAGCAGCTTTCTGACAGGGGGTAGTTCGCCC. This translates into CASSFLTGGSSP. Given in full, the CDR3 is CASSFLTGGSSPLHF. Together with reference TRBV11-2 and TRBJ1-6, the CDR3 gives the full variable domain: EAGVAQSPRYKIIEKRQSVAFWCNPISGHATLYWYQQILGQGPKLLIQFQNNGVVDDSQLPKDRFSAERLKGVDSTLKIQPAKLEDSAVYLCASSFLTGGSSPLHFGNGTRLTVT.